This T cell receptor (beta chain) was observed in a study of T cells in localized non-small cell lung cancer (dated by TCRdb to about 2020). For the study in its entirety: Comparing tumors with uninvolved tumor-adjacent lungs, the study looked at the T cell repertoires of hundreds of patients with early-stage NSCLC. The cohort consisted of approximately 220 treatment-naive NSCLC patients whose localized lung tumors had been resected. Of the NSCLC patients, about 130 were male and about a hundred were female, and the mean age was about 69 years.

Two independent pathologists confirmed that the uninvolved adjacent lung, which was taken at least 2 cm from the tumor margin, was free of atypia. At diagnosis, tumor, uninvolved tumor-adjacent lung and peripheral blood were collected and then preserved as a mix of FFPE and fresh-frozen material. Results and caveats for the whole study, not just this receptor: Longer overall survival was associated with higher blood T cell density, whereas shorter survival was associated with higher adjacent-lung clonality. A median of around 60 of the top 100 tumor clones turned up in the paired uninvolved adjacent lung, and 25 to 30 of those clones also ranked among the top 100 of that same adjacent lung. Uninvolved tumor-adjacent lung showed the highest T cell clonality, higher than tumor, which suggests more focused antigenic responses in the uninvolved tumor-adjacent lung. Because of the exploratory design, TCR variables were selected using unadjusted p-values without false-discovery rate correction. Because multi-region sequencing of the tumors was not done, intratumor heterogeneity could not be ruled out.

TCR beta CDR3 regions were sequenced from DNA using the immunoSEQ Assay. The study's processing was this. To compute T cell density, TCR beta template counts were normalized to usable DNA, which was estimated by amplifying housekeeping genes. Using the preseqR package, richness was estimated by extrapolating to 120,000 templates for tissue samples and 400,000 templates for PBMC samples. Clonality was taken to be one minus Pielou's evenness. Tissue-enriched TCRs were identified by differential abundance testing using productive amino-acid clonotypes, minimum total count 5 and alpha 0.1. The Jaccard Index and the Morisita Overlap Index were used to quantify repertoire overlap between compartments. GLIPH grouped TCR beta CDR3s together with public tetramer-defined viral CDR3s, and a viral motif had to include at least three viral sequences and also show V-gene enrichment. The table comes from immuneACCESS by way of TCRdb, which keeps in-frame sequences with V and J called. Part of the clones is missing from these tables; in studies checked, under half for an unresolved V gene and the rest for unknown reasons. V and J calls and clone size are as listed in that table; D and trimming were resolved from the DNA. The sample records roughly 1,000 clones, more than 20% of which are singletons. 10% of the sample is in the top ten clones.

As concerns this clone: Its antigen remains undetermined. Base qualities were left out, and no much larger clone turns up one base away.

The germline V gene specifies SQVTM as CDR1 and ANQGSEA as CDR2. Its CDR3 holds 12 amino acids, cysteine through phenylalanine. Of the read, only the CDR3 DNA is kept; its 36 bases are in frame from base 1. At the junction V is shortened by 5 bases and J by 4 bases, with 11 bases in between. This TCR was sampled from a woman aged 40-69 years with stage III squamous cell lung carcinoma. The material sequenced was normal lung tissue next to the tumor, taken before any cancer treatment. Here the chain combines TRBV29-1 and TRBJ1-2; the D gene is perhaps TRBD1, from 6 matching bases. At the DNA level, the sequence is TGCAGCGTTCTGCAGGGGTCCTATGGCTACACCTTC. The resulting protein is CSVLQGSYGYTF.